A selection of T cell receptor beta chains follows, all from one sample in a study of blood T cell repertoires in COVID-19. Measured with immunoSEQ multiplex PCR; TCRdb has only the in-frame clones, and not every one. The data show 50,000 to 75,000 clones, around 76% seen once. Sequenced: peripheral blood. The receptors shown here come from a woman of 80 years or more with acute or convalescent COVID-19. The conserved cysteine and the conserved F or W are not part of the CDR3 here. The order of the fields is J gene, V gene, CDR3 protein.

TRBJ2-5 | TRBV18 | ASSPGTSGRKTQY
TRBJ2-7 | TRBV19 | ATRGESGRDEQY
TRBJ1-1 | TRBV19 | ATNPYGLNTEAF
TRBJ1-4 | TRBV6-5 | ASSYVRGSEKLF
TRBJ2-1 | TRBV5-1 | ASSFGGTGTSGSTPSI
TRBJ2-4 | TRBV18 | ASSPPQRNLGGNIQY
TRBJ2-3 | TRBV10-2 | ASRRQGAGTDTQY
TRBJ2-1 | TRBV10-3 | AISPTSGRALGNEQF
TRBJ1-2 | TRBV28 | ASRRGPGYGYT
TRBJ2-3 | TRBV19 | ASIDRADTQY
TRBJ1-6 | TRBV6-5 | ASRGSPGQQVPLH
TRBJ1-5 | TRBV19 | ASSIGMENQPQH
TRBJ1-5 | TRBV7-8 | ASSPDRENQPQH
TRBJ2-5 | TRBV11-3 | ASSSGDSKETQY
TRBJ2-1 | TRBV18 | ASSPTGGRGSYNEQF